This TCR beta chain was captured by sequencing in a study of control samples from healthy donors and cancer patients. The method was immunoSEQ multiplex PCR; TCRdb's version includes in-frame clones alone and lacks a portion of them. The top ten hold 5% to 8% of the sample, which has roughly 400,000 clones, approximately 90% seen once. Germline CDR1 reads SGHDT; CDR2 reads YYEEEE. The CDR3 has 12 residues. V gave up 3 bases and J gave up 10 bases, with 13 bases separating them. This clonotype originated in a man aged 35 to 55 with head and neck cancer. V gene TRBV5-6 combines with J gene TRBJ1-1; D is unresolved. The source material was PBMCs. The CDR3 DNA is TGTGCCAGCAGCTCAGAGATCCCGGGAGCTTTCTTT. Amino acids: CASSSEIPGAFF.